A single sample gave rise to the 15 T cell receptor beta chains below, sequenced in a study of blood T cell repertoires in COVID-19 (dated by TCRdb to 2020 to 2022). The library relied on the immunoSEQ multiplex PCR assay. TCRdb took over this immuneACCESS table, retaining in-frame rearrangements with V and J assigned. Such tables are incomplete; in checked studies, under half of the missing clones stem from an unresolved V gene, and the remainder is unexplained. The sample has approximately 94,000 clones on record, about 88% of them singletons. The top ten hold approximately 7.3% of the sample. The material sequenced was peripheral blood. The receptor source for this set is a man aged 30 to 39 in a cohort sampled during active COVID-19.

The J gene is TRBJ2-1, the V gene TRBV9, with 7 bases identical to TRBD1. Germline V gene sequence: CDR1 SGDLS, CDR2 YYNGEE. The length of the CDR3 is 13 residues. The J segment lost 11 bases and the V segment lost 3 bases, leaving 8 bases of the junction unmatched. DNA of the CDR3: TGTGCCAGCAGCGCCAGAGACAGGGAACAGCAGTTCTTC. Residues: CASSARDREQQFF.

CDR3 in amino acids: CASSLATLQGLSDTQYF. CDR3 nucleotide sequence: TGTGCCAGCAGTTTGGCCACTCTACAGGGGCTTTCCGATACGCAGTATTTT. The chain combines TRBV27 with TRBJ2-3; the match to TRBD1 covers 7 bases. Germline values: CDR1 MNHEY, CDR2 SMNVEV (reference sequence). The CDR3 consists of 17 residues. The trim removed 3 bases at V and 6 bases at J, leaving 15 bases unmatched.

The rearrangement links TRBV27 to TRBJ2-2; possibly TRBD1 for D (6 bases). V lost 8 bases and J lost 8, with 18 bases in between. The CDR3 loop spans 14 amino acids. Germline lookup yields CDR1 MNHEY and CDR2 SMNVEV (reference sequence). The CDR3 sequence is CASALGDTTGELFF. The CDR3 nucleotides are TGTGCCAGCGCCCTAGGGGACACAACAGGGGAGCTGTTTTTT.

This chain links TRBV24-1 with TRBJ1-2; 12 positions agree with TRBD1. Germline V CDR1 and CDR2: KGHDR, SFDVKD. Losses at the gene ends were 4 bases for V and 6 bases for J; bases not matched to a gene: 5. CDR3 length equals 15 residues. The CDR3 sequence is CATSDRGTGGNGYTF. DNA for the CDR3: TGTGCCACCAGTGACCGTGGGACAGGGGGCAATGGCTACACCTTC.

This chain links TRBV12-3 or TRBV12-4 with TRBJ1-3; D is unclear. Trimming took 6 bases from V and 4 from J, leaving 10 bases between them. The CDR3 has 13 residues. CDR3 DNA sequence: TGTGCCAGCAGCGGAGGGTACGGAAACACCATATATTTT. This codes for CASSGGYGNTIYF.

The chain uses TRBV7-3 and TRBJ2-7, with 9 bases aligning to TRBD2. CDR3 length equals 15 residues. J was trimmed by 2 bases and V by 2 bases; bases with no gene match: 4. The germline gives CDR1 SGHTA, CDR2 FQGTGA. CDR3 sequence: CASSLAGGTPYEQYF. The CDR3 nucleotides are TGTGCCAGCAGCTTAGCGGGGGGGACTCCCTACGAGCAGTACTTC.

The chain has TRBV30 and TRBJ2-7; weak D call: TRBD2 (6 bases). CDR3 size: 14 residues. Trimming took off 2 bases at V and 1 base at J, with 12 bases between the two ends. Germline loops: CDR1 GTSNPN, CDR2 SVGIG (reference sequence). CDR3 coding DNA: TGTGCCTGGAGTACCTTGGAGGGATCCTACGAGCAGTACTTC. It codes for CAWSTLEGSYEQYF.

This sequence joins TRBV7-2 and TRBJ1-6; 7 nucleotides match TRBD1. The CDR3 runs 14 residues. CDR1 is SGHTA and CDR2 is FQGNSA in the germline V gene. V was pared by 5 bases and J by 9 bases, with 7 bases of the junction left unmatched. The CDR3 loop reads CASSPSTGSSPLHF. The CDR3 coding sequence is TGTGCCAGCAGCCCGTCGACAGGGAGTTCACCCCTCCACTTT.

The rearrangement uses TRBV4-3 and TRBJ2-1; tentative D call: TRBD1 (5 bases). Germline CDR1 and CDR2: LGHNA and YSLEER. The length of the CDR3 is 13 residues. Trimming removed 2 bases at V and 5 bases at J, with 7 bases between. Here the CDR3 DNA reads TGCGCCAGCAGCCAATCACAGGACAATGAGCAGTTCTTC. It translates to CASSQSQDNEQFF.

The table lists this clone with a count of one. The chain joins TRBV6-5 to TRBJ1-4; D is uncertain. This CDR3 comprises 12 residues. CDR1 MNHEY and CDR2 SVGAGI come from the germline V gene. The V end was cut by 6 bases, the J end by 7 bases, with 9 bases between. CDR3 loop: CASSPRGEKLFF. The CDR3 DNA is TGTGCCAGCAGCCCGCGAGGTGAAAAACTGTTTTTT.

V and J are TRBV29-1 and TRBJ2-7; D perhaps matches TRBD1 (5 bases). The germline V gene encodes CDR1 SQVTM and CDR2 ANQGSEA. This CDR3 spans 13 amino acids. V lost 4 bases, J lost 3 bases, and 13 bases lay in between. The CDR3 bases are TGCAGCGTTGTTGTCGCAGGGAACTACGAGCAGTACTTC. It is translated as CSVVVAGNYEQYF.

The chain uses TRBV28 and TRBJ2-4; D is unresolved. V shed 5 bases and J shed 0 bases, with 11 bases lying between them. The CDR3 is 15 amino acids. Germline V gene data show CDR1 as MDHEN and CDR2 as SYDVKM. The CDR3 sequence: CASSGGLIAKNIQYF. CDR3 coding DNA: TGTGCCAGCAGTGGTGGGCTAATAGCCAAAAACATTCAGTACTTC. The full variable domain, rest sourced from reference TRBV28 and TRBJ2-4, is DVKVTQSSRYLVKRTGEKVFLECVQDMDHENMFWYRQDPGLGLRLIYFSYDVKMKEKGDIPEGYSVSREKKERFSLILESASTNQTSMYLCASSGGLIAKNIQYFGAGTRLSVL.

Here the CDR3 DNA reads TGTGCCAGCAGTTACGGGGGGGGAGCAACTAATGAAAAACTGTTTTTT. Translated: CASSYGGGATNEKLFF. This sequence joins TRBV6-5 and TRBJ1-4; TRBD1 is a possible D gene (5 bases). CDR3 length: 16 amino acids. The germline V gene encodes CDR1 MNHEY and CDR2 SVGAGI. V lost 2 bases, J lost 0 bases, and 10 bases lay in between.

The chain employs TRBV14 and TRBJ1-1; TRBD1 matches at 8 bases. Unmatched junction bases numbered 4, after V lost 2 bases and J lost 5 bases. This CDR3 spans 14 amino acids. Germline CDR1 SGHDN, CDR2 FVKESK. The DNA for the CDR3 is TGTGCCAGCAGCCAAAACAGGGGGGGGACTGAAGCTTTCTTT. The encoded protein is CASSQNRGGTEAFF. Supplemented by reference TRBV14 and TRBJ1-1, the full variable domain reads EAGVTQFPSHSVIEKGQTVTLRCDPISGHDNLYWYRRVMGKEIKFLLHFVKESKQDESGMPNNRFLAERTGGTYSTLKVQPAELEDSGVYFCASSQNRGGTEAFFGQGTRLTVV.

The rearrangement links TRBV5-1 to TRBJ2-4, with D possibly being TRBD2 (5 bases). V lost 4 bases, J lost 0 bases, and 11 bases lay in between. The CDR3 loop spans 15 amino acids. CDR1 is SGHRS and CDR2 is YFSETQ in the germline V gene. The CDR3 spells CASSADGVAKNIQYF. The CDR3 DNA follows: TGCGCCAGCAGCGCGGACGGGGTAGCCAAAAACATTCAGTACTTC.